Detailed here is one T cell receptor (beta chain). Its antigen is not identified. The data derive from a study of a mutant IDH1 vaccine in newly diagnosed glioma. Across the study: With temozolomide cycles, or 4-6 weeks after radiotherapy alone, vaccination was started.

Time point meaning: week 5, during vaccination. The study gave 300 ug of mutant IDH1 20-mer peptide per vaccine dose, with topical imiquimod. Produced via immunoSEQ multiplex PCR; TCRdb's table is partial and in-frame only. This sample has approximately 76,000 clones; 75% to 95% occur once, and the top ten carry roughly 0.6%. Study results and limitations: Alterations occurring in top peripheral T cell clonotypes seemed unrelated to pseudoprogression.

V dropped 5 bases and J dropped 3; count of bases not matched to a gene: 9. CDR3 length equals 17 residues. Germline assignment: CDR1 SEHNR and CDR2 FQNEAQ (reference sequence). The input for sequencing was PBMCs, taken from a glioma patient whose treatment included an IDH1 peptide vaccine. The chain is built from TRBV7-9 and TRBJ2-7; TRBD2 agrees at 14 bases. The origin of this receptor is a woman in her forties or fifties with glioma. CDR3 nucleotides: TGTGCCAGCAGCCCGGGACTAGCGGGAGAGGGGGACTACGAGCAGTACTTC. Protein product: CASSPGLAGEGDYEQYF.